Below are 23 T cell receptor beta chains sequenced from a single sample in a study of identical twins. TCRdb ran MiXCR on the 5' RACE reads and lists one entry per CDR3 protein. The data contain 700,000 to 950,000 distinct CDR3 sequences, around 12% of them singletons. These same records also appear under a second study, on yellow fever vaccine responses in identical twins.

Material: PBMCs. These TCRs come from a woman between 18 and 29 years old in good health.

This clonotype has more than one count but fewer than ten. V is TRBV7-9 and J is TRBJ2-7; no reliable D call. The CDR3 extends over 15 amino acids. In germline, CDR1 is SEHNR, CDR2 FQNEAQ (reference sequence). Trimming left V 5 bases short and J 5 bases short, with 19 bases between. The CDR3, as DNA: TGTGCCAGCAGCCCCCGCCACCCTGGATTACACGAGCAGTACTTC. This encodes CASSPRHPGLHEQYF.

CDR3 nucleotide sequence: TGTGCCAGCAGTGTAGGGGACAGGGGCAATGAGCAGTTCTTC. It codes for CASSVGDRGNEQFF. J is TRBJ2-1 and V is TRBV2, with 10 positions matching TRBD1. After removal of 4 bases from V and 6 bases from J, the junction contained 3 bases not matched to a gene. Germline CDR1 SNHLY, CDR2 FYNNEI. The CDR3 runs 14 residues.

The rearrangement links TRBV12-3 or TRBV12-4 to TRBJ2-7; D is unclear. V lost 2 bases and J 5 bases, leaving 16 bases between the germline ends. The CDR3 contains 15 residues. For the CDR3, the DNA is TGTGCCAGCAGTTTAACAGACTCAGTAGGAGACGAGCAGTACTTC. Translation: CASSLTDSVGDEQYF.

The chain couples TRBV15 to TRBJ1-6, with a possible D match to TRBD1 (5 bases). CDR1 LNHNV and CDR2 YYDKDF come from the germline V gene (reference sequence). CDR3 length: 14 amino acids. V lost 4 bases to trimming and J lost 5 bases, with 9 bases between them. DNA of the CDR3: TGTGCCACCAGCAAGACAGTAGATAATTCACCCCTCCACTTT. Translation: CATSKTVDNSPLHF.

This clonotype was observed a handful of times. This sequence joins TRBV11-2 and TRBJ2-5; 10 bases fit TRBD2. J lost 6 bases, V lost 6 bases, and 13 bases had no gene match. CDR3 size: 16 residues. Germline CDR1 reads SGHAT; CDR2 reads FQNNGV. The CDR3 DNA is TGTGCCAGCAGTCGCCTGAAGCGGGAGGGCCCAAAGACCCAGTACTTC. Protein sequence: CASSRLKREGPKTQYF.

This chain joins TRBV6-1 and TRBJ2-3; 11 bases are shared with TRBD2. This CDR3 has 19 residues. Germline CDR1 reads MNHNS; CDR2 reads SASEGT. V trimming: 6 bases; J trimming: 9 bases; junction bases outside the gene matches: 23. The CDR3 nucleotides read TGTGCCAGCAGCCGACGAATACTAGCGGGGGACCCGGTAGGGTTGACGCAGTATTTT. It translates to CASSRRILAGDPVGLTQYF.

The J gene is TRBJ2-6, the V gene TRBV27; the D is unclear. The CDR3 runs to 13 residues. Germline V gene data show CDR1 as MNHEY and CDR2 as SMNVEV (reference sequence). V lost 7 bases to trimming and J lost 2 bases, with 6 bases between them. The CDR3 is CASMEAGANVLTF. The CDR3 DNA reads as TGTGCCAGCATGGAAGCTGGGGCCAACGTCCTGACTTTC. Drawing the rest from reference TRBV27 and TRBJ2-6, the complete variable domain is EAQVTQNPRYLITVTGKKLTVTCSQNMNHEYMSWYRQDPGLGLRQIYYSMNVEVTDKGDVPEGYKVSRKEKRNFPLILESPSPNQTSLYFCASMEAGANVLTFGAGSRLTVL.

The V and J genes are TRBV19 and TRBJ1-4; D is perhaps TRBD1 (5 bases). The germline CDR1 and CDR2 sequences are LNHDA and SQIVND (reference sequence). V shed 9 bases and J shed 4 bases, with 15 bases lying between them. The CDR3 runs to 14 residues. CDR3 sequence reads: CASKGDHLNEKLFF. CDR3 nucleotide sequence: TGTGCCAGCAAAGGGGATCATCTTAATGAAAAACTGTTTTTT.

The table lists this clonotype with many counts. The chain links TRBV18 to TRBJ2-1; possibly TRBD1 for D (8 bases). V shed 3 bases and J shed 8 bases, with 14 bases lying between them. There are 14 residues in the CDR3. Germline V gene lookup returns CDR1 KGHSH and CDR2 LQKENI. The CDR3 nucleotides read TGTGCCAGCTCACCGGACAGGGCGGGAGATGAGCAGTTCTTC. This gives the protein CASSPDRAGDEQFF. The whole variable domain, remainder taken from reference TRBV18 and TRBJ2-1, is NAGVMQNPRHLVRRRGQEARLRCSPMKGHSHVYWYRQLPEEGLKFMVYLQKENIIDESGMPKERFSAEFPKEGPSILRIQQVVRGDSAAYFCASSPDRAGDEQFFGPGTRLTVL.

This chain connects TRBV5-5 to TRBJ1-4, with 10 positions matching TRBD1. There are 15 residues in the CDR3. In germline, CDR1 is SGHKS, CDR2 YYEKEE (reference sequence). V shed 2 bases, J shed 6 bases, and the junction held 4 bases outside the gene matches. As DNA, the CDR3 is TGTGCCAGCAGCTTTGACAGGGGGCAGTATGAAAAACTGTTTTTT. This sequence encodes CASSFDRGQYEKLFF. Filled out from reference TRBV5-5 and TRBJ1-4, the complete variable domain reads DAGVTQSPTHLIKTRGQQVTLRCSPISGHKSVSWYQQVLGQGPQFIFQYYEKEERGRGNFPDRFSARQFPNYSSELNVNALLLGDSALYLCASSFDRGQYEKLFFGSGTQLSVL.

Only a few counts were recorded for this clonotype. CDR3 amino acids: CATSDAGSLNEQFF. CDR3 nucleotide sequence: TGTGCCACCAGTGATGCCGGGTCGCTCAATGAGCAGTTCTTC. J is TRBJ2-1 and V is TRBV24-1; D unclear. Germline V gene lookup returns CDR1 KGHDR and CDR2 SFDVKD. The CDR3 is made up of 14 amino acids. Trimming took off 3 bases at V and 6 bases at J, with 11 bases between the two ends.

The genes are TRBV10-3 and TRBJ2-3; 9 bases map to TRBD2. This CDR3 comprises 19 residues. CDR1 and CDR2 (germline): ENHRY, SYGVKD. After removal of 0 bases from V and 2 bases from J, the junction contained 12 bases not matched to a gene. CDR3 in amino acids: CAISESTRATSGYTDTQYF. The CDR3 coding sequence is TGTGCCATCAGTGAGTCTACCCGCGCGACTAGCGGATACACAGATACGCAGTATTTT.

This chain links TRBV21-1 with TRBJ2-7; TRBD1 is the table's D call, not checked against the DNA. TRBV21-1 is a documented pseudogene. The CDR3 is 16 amino acids. Written as DNA, the CDR3 is TGTGCCAGCAGCAAAGCCTTGACAGGGGGAACCTACGAGCAGTACGTC. Translated: CASSKALTGGTYEQYV.

This clonotype turned up a few times. This chain connects TRBV5-1 to TRBJ2-5, with a tentative D call TRBD2 (6 bases). This CDR3 has 15 amino acids. Trimming stripped 4 bases from V and 4 bases from J, with 17 bases between. Germline V gives CDR1 SGHRS, CDR2 YFSETQ. CDR3 DNA: TGCGCCAGCAGCGGAACCGGGACTCAGGGAGAGACCCAGTACTTC. Protein sequence: CASSGTGTQGETQYF.

This chain uses TRBV12-3 or TRBV12-4 with TRBJ2-3; 9 bases are shared with TRBD2. This CDR3 region has 16 residues. V dropped 9 bases and J dropped 1; count of bases not matched to a gene: 11. Written as DNA, the CDR3 is TGTGCCAGTAGTAGACTAGCGGCACACGGCACAGATACGCAGTATTTT. Protein sequence: CASSRLAAHGTDTQYF.

A few counts support this clonotype. The chain combines TRBV10-3 with TRBJ1-1; TRBD1 matches at 7 bases. V was clipped by 9 bases and J by 0 bases; unmatched bases: 4. The V gene's germline CDR1 is ENHRY and CDR2 SYGVKD. This CDR3 contains 13 residues. The CDR3 sequence: CAIGQAMNTEAFF. The CDR3 bases are TGTGCCATAGGACAGGCGATGAACACTGAAGCTTTCTTT.

This clonotype occurred a few times. DNA of the CDR3: TGTGCCAGCAGCCAATTTCTAGCGGGAGGTTACTCCTACAATGAGCAGTTCTTC. It encodes CASSQFLAGGYSYNEQFF. The chain has TRBV4-2 and TRBJ2-1; 11 positions agree with TRBD2. This CDR3 has 18 amino acids. CDR1 and CDR2 from the germline V gene are LGHNA and YNFKEQ. The trim removed 2 bases at V and 0 bases at J, leaving 6 bases unmatched.

This clonotype showed up just a few times. This rearrangement joins TRBV2 to TRBJ2-7; D is undetermined. This CDR3 is built from 12 residues. CDR1 is SNHLY and CDR2 is FYNNEI in the germline V gene. V lost 8 bases and J lost 2, with 10 bases in between. This CDR3 is CASLDLTYEQYF. CDR3 nucleotide sequence: TGTGCCAGCCTGGACCTCACCTACGAGCAGTACTTC.

In this sample, this clonotype turned up a few times. This chain connects TRBV12-3 or TRBV12-4 to TRBJ2-3, with a weak D call TRBD2 (6 bases). The CDR3 totals 15 residues. Trimming pared 2 bases from V and 2 bases from J, leaving 11 bases between. DNA for the CDR3: TGTGCCAGCAGTTTATACGGGGACTTCACAGATACGCAGTATTTT. It specifies CASSLYGDFTDTQYF.

This clonotype was counted a few times. The chain is built from TRBV27 and TRBJ1-2; D uncertain. The CDR3 loop spans 14 amino acids. Trimming took off 3 bases at V and 1 base at J, with 9 bases between the two ends. Germline V gene data show CDR1 as MNHEY and CDR2 as SMNVEV (reference sequence). CDR3: CASSFSGLNYGYTF. Written as DNA, the CDR3 is TGTGCCAGCAGTTTCAGCGGACTTAACTATGGCTACACCTTC.

This rearrangement joins TRBV12-3 or TRBV12-4 to TRBJ2-7; tentatively, D is TRBD2 (6 bases). CDR3 length: 16 amino acids. The ends were cut back, 6 bases at V and 4 bases at J, with 22 bases in the middle. The CDR3 is CASSRRGGIIDYEQYF. The CDR3 bases are TGTGCCAGCAGCCGACGTGGCGGGATAATCGATTACGAGCAGTACTTC.

This clonotype has more than one count but fewer than ten. This chain uses TRBV29-1 with TRBJ1-1; D call uncertain. Germline CDR1 reads SQVTM; CDR2 reads ANQGSEA. This CDR3 has 14 residues. The V end was cut by 3 bases, the J end by 1 base, with 12 bases between. The CDR3 bases are TGCAGCGTTGATTCCGGACTGGAGAACACTGAAGCTTTCTTT. Amino acid sequence: CSVDSGLENTEAFF.

This clonotype was picked up a small number of times. The chain employs TRBV2 and TRBJ2-3; TRBD2 is a possible D gene (7 bases). This CDR3 is 18 amino acids long. V dropped 3 bases and J dropped 6 bases, with 25 bases sitting between them. Germline V lookup: CDR1 SNHLY, CDR2 FYNNEI. DNA for the CDR3: TGTGCCAGCAGTGAGGGAGCGGGATACGGTGGGGGCTTGGATACGCAGTATTTT. Translation: CASSEGAGYGGGLDTQYF.